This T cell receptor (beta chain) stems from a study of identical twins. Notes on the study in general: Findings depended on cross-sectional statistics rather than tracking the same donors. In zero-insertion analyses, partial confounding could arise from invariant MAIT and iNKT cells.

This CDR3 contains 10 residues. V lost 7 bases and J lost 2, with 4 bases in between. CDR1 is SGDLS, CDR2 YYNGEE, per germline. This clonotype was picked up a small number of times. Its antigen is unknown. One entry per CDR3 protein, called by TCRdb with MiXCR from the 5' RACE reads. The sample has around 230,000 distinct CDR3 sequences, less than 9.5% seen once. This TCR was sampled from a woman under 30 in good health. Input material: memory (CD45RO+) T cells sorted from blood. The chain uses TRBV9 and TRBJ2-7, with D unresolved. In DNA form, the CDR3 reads TGTGCCAGCGCGACCTACGAGCAGTACTTC. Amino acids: CASATYEQYF.